These 13 T cell receptor beta chains were all obtained from the same sample, sequenced in a study of control samples from healthy donors and cancer patients. Sequencing used immunoSEQ multiplex PCR; TCRdb keeps in-frame clones, though not all of them. The sample carries about 250,000 clones, almost 85% recorded once. Sequencing input: PBMCs. The receptors come from a woman aged 55-69 years with lung cancer.

The genes are TRBV27 and TRBJ2-3; D perhaps matches TRBD2 (5 bases). The germline V gene encodes CDR1 MNHEY and CDR2 SMNVEV (reference sequence). The CDR3 runs 16 residues. Trimming cost V 8 bases and J 1 base, with 19 bases left between them. The CDR3 is CASGSLREQGTDTQYF. CDR3 bases: TGTGCCAGCGGGTCCCTGAGGGAGCAAGGCACAGATACGCAGTATTTT.

The gene calls are TRBV27 and TRBJ1-2, with a weak D call TRBD1 (5 bases). CDR1 is MNHEY, CDR2 SMNVEV, per germline (reference sequence). The germline V and J ends were trimmed by 3 bases and 6 bases, with 11 bases remaining between them. This CDR3 spans 13 amino acids. Here the CDR3 reads CASSFQGTDGYTF. In nucleotides, the CDR3 is TGTGCCAGCAGTTTTCAGGGAACGGATGGCTACACCTTC.

V gene TRBV7-6 combines with J gene TRBJ2-7, with TRBD2 as a possible D gene (6 bases). V lost 5 bases and J lost 11, with 19 bases in between. This CDR3 is 13 amino acids long. Germline V gene lookup returns CDR1 SGHVS and CDR2 FNYEAQ. CDR3 sequence reads: CASSGRDGGREYF. The CDR3 DNA follows: TGTGCCAGCAGCGGACGAGACGGGGGTAGAGAGTACTTC.

Here the CDR3 DNA reads TGTGCCAGCAGTATCCAAGAGACCCAGTACTTC. Encoded protein: CASSIQETQYF. The rearrangement uses TRBV6-5 and TRBJ2-5; no definite D call. Germline V CDR1 and CDR2: MNHEY, SVGAGI. The CDR3 sequence is 11 residues long. The ends were cut back, 5 bases at V and 1 base at J, with 2 bases in the middle.

This sequence joins TRBV7-2 and TRBJ1-1; maybe TRBD1 (6 bases). CDR1 SGHTA and CDR2 FQGNSA come from the germline V gene. The CDR3 contains 14 residues. V was clipped by 1 base and J by 7 bases, with 13 bases between them. The CDR3 is CASSLVWGPGEAFF. For the CDR3, the DNA is TGTGCCAGCAGCTTAGTGTGGGGGCCCGGTGAAGCTTTCTTT.

The rearrangement joins TRBV2 to TRBJ2-1; D tentatively reads TRBD1 or TRBD2 (5 bases each). Trimming removed 4 bases from V and 8 bases from J, with 12 bases in between. Germline-derived CDR1 and CDR2 are SNHLY and FYNNEI. The length of the CDR3 is 13 residues. The CDR3 loop is CASSGDRRDEQFF. For the CDR3, the DNA is TGTGCCAGCAGTGGGGACCGTAGGGATGAGCAGTTCTTC.

This chain connects TRBV7-9 to TRBJ2-7; maybe TRBD2 (5 bases). Trimming pared 0 bases from V and 4 bases from J, leaving 7 bases between. Germline-derived CDR1 and CDR2 are SEHNR and FQNEAQ (reference sequence). This CDR3 is 13 amino acids long. CDR3 protein: CASSLAGDYEQYF. Written as DNA, the CDR3 is TGTGCCAGCAGCTTAGCGGGAGATTACGAGCAGTACTTC.

For this clone: Relative to the germline gene, one junction end is altered; a read error may explain this. The J gene is TRBJ1-2, the V gene TRBV6-1, with TRBD1 matching 9 bases. Germline loops: CDR1 MNHNS, CDR2 SASEGT. The CDR3 contains 15 residues. CDR3 loop: CASREGGTGYYGYTF. The CDR3 DNA follows: TGTGCCAGCAGAGAAGGTGGGACAGGGTACTATGGCTACACCTTC.

The V gene is TRBV2, the J gene TRBJ2-5; no reliable D call. Germline CDR1 SNHLY, CDR2 FYNNEI. V was cut by 7 bases and J by 2 bases, with 14 bases left in between. This CDR3 has 14 residues. The CDR3 DNA reads TGTGCCAGCACTCCGCCGGACGATCAAGAGACCCAGTACTTC. Protein: CASTPPDDQETQYF.

The chain carries TRBV10-1 and TRBJ2-1, with 7 bases lining up with TRBD2. Trimming cost V 11 bases and J 0 bases; bases outside gene matches: 13. CDR3 length: 16 residues. Germline V gene lookup returns CDR1 WNHNN and CDR2 SYGVQD (reference sequence). CDR3 coding DNA: TGCGCCGCCACGGGAGCGGGACTAAGCTCCTACAATGAGCAGTTCTTC. It codes for CAATGAGLSSYNEQFF.

The genes are TRBV7-9 and TRBJ2-7; 10 bases are a match to TRBD1. V shed 1 base, J shed 5 bases, and the junction held 5 bases outside the gene matches. The length of the CDR3 is 15 residues. Germline CDR1 is SEHNR and CDR2 is FQNEAQ (reference sequence). CDR3 sequence reads: CASSLVGDRGDEQYF. The CDR3 DNA follows: TGTGCCAGCAGCTTAGTAGGGGACAGGGGCGACGAGCAGTACTTC.

This clone was seen just once. This chain links TRBV28 with TRBJ2-1; TRBD2 aligns across 14 bases. V shed 2 bases and J 14 bases; nucleotides not matched to a gene: 5. Germline lookup yields CDR1 MDHEN and CDR2 SYDVKM. There are 14 residues in the CDR3. In DNA, the CDR3 is TGTGCCAGCAGTTTACCGACTAGCGGGAGGGCCAAGTTCTTC. It translates to CASSLPTSGRAKFF. Based on the CDR3 plus reference TRBV28 and TRBJ2-1, the full variable domain is DVKVTQSSRYLVKRTGEKVFLECVQDMDHENMFWYRQDPGLGLRLIYFSYDVKMKEKGDIPEGYSVSREKKERFSLILESASTNQTSMYLCASSLPTSGRAKFFGPGTRLTVL.

Points on this clone: At the DNA level, this CDR3 is encoded by other sequences in the same sample as well. This sequence joins TRBV2 and TRBJ2-5; TRBD2 aligns across 10 bases. There are 16 residues in the CDR3. V was clipped by 3 bases and J by 0 bases; unmatched bases: 4. Germline V gene data show CDR1 as SNHLY and CDR2 as FYNNEI. The CDR3, as DNA: TGTGCCAGCAGTGAGTCGAGCGGGAGGGACCAAGAGACCCAGTACTTC. Its protein product is CASSESSGRDQETQYF.